This TCR beta chain was sequenced during a study of T cells after yellow fever vaccination. Study-level background: Fractions containing few cells were prepared with SMART-Seq v4 Ultra Low Input.

This clonotype was detected ten times or more. Its antigen is not identified. General study results and limits: A small share of clonotypes appeared in both CD4 and CD8 compartments. Re-detected after boosting: most primary clones, about 96% of CD4 and 75% to 90% of CD8.

TCRdb processed the 5' RACE reads anew with MiXCR; each CDR3 protein has one entry. The profile shows roughly 310,000 distinct CDR3 sequences, less than 4.5% of them singletons. In germline, CDR1 is WNHNN, CDR2 SYGVQD (reference sequence). Trimming removed 2 bases at V and 5 bases at J, with 7 bases between. This CDR3 is 13 amino acids long. This sequence originates from a man aged 18 to 35 who received the YFV17D yellow fever vaccine. The specimen was PBMCs, collected on the day of the yellow fever booster vaccination. This chain connects TRBV10-1 to TRBJ1-5; no firm D call. This CDR3 is CASSEGEHQPQHF. DNA of the CDR3: TGCGCCAGCAGTGAGGGGGAGCATCAGCCCCAGCATTTT.